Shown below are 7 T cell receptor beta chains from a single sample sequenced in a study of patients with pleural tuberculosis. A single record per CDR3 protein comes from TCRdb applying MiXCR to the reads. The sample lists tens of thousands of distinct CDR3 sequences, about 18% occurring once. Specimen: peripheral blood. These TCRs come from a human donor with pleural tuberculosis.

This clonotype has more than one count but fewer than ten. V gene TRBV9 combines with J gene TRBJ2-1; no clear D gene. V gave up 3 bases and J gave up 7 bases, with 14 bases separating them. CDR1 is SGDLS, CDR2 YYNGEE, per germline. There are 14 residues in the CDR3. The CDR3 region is CASSGPGPTNEQFF. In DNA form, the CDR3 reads TGTGCCAGCAGCGGCCCCGGACCCACAAATGAGCAGTTCTTC.

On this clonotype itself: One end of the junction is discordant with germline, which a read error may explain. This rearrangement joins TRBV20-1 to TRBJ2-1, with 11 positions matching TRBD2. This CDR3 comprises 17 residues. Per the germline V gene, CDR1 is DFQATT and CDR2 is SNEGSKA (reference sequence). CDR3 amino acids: CSAMLAGGHSSYNEQSF. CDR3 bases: TGCAGTGCTATGCTAGCGGGGGGCCATAGCTCCTACAATGAGCAGTCCTTC.

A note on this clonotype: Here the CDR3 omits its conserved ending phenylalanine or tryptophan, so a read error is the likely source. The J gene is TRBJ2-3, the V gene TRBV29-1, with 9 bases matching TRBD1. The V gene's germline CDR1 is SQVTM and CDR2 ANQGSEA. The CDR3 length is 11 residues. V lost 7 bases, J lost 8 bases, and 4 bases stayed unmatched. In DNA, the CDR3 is TGCAGCGCCGAGACAGGGGGTACGCAGTATCTT. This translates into CSAETGGTQYL.

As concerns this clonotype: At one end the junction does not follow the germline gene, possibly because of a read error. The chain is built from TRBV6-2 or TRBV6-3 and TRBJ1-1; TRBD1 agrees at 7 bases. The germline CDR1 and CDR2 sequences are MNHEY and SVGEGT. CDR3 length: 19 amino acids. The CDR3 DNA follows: TGTGCCAGCAGTTACATAACCGGGACAGACGGTATCGTGAACACTGAGGCTTTCTTT. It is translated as CASSYITGTDGIVNTEAFF.

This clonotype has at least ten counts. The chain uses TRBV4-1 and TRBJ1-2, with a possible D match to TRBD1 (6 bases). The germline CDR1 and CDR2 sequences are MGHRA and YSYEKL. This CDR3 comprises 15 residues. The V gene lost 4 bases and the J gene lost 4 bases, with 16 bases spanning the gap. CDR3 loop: CASSPGRGTLYGYTF. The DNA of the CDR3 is TGCGCCAGCAGCCCCGGGAGGGGGACCCTCTATGGCTACACCTTC.

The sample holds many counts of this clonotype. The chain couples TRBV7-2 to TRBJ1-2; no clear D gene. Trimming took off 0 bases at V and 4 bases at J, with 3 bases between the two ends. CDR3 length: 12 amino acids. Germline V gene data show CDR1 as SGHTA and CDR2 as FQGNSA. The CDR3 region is CASSLAGYGYTF. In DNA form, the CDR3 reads TGTGCCAGCAGCTTAGCGGGCTATGGCTACACCTTC.

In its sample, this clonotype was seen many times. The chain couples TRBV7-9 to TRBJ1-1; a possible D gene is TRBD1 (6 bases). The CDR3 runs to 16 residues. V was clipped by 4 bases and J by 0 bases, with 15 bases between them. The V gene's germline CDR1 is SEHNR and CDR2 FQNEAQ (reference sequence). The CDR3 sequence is CASSSTRTVLNTEAFF. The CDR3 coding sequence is TGTGCCAGCAGCTCAACCAGGACAGTCCTGAACACTGAAGCTTTCTTT. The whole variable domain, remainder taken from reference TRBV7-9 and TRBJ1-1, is DTGVSQNPRHKITKRGQNVTFRCDPISEHNRLYWYRQTLGQGPEFLTYFQNEAQLEKSRLLSDRFSAERPKGSFSTLEIQRTEQGDSAMYLCASSSTRTVLNTEAFFGQGTRLTVV.